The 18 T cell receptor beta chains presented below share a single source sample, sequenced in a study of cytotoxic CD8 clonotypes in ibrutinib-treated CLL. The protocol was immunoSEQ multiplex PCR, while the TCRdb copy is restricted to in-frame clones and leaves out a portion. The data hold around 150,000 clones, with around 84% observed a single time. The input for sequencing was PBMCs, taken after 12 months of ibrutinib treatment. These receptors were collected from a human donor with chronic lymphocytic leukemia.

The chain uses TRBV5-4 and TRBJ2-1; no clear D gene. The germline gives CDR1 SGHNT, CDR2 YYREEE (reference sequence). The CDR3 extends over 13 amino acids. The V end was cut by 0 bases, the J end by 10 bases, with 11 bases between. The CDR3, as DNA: TGTGCCAGCAGCTTGGACAGCCCCGGGGAGCAGTTCTTC. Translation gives CASSLDSPGEQFF.

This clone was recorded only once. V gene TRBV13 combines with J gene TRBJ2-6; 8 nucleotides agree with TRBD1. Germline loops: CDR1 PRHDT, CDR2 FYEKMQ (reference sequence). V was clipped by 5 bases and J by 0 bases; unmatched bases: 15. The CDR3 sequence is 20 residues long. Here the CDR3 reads CASSNYGRGRGISGANVLTF. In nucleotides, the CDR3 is TGTGCCAGCAGCAACTACGGCAGGGGGCGCGGTATCTCTGGGGCCAACGTCCTGACTTTC.

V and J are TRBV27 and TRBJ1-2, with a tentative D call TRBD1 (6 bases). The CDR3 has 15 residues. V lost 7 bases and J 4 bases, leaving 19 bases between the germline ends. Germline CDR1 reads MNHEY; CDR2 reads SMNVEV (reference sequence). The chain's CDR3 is CASTSQDRGSYGYTF. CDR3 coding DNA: TGTGCCAGCACCAGCCAGGACAGAGGGTCCTATGGCTACACCTTC.

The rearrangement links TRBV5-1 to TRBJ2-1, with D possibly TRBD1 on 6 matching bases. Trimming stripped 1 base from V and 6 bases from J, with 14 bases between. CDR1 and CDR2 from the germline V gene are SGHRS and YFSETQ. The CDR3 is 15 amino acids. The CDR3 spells CASSLYRERGNEQFF. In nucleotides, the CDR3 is TGCGCCAGCAGCTTGTACAGGGAAAGGGGCAATGAGCAGTTCTTC.

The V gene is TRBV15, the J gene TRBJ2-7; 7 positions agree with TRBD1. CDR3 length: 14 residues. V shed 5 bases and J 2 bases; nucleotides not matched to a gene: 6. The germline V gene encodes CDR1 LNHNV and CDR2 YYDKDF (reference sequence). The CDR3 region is CATSHRDRTYEQYF. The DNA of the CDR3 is TGTGCCACCAGCCACCGGGACAGAACCTACGAGCAGTACTTC. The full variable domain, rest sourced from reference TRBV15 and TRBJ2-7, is DAMVIQNPRYQVTQFGKPVTLSCSQTLNHNVMYWYQQKSSQAPKLLFHYYDKDFNNEADTPDNFQSRRPNTSFCFLDIRSPGLGDTAMYLCATSHRDRTYEQYFGPGTRLTVT.

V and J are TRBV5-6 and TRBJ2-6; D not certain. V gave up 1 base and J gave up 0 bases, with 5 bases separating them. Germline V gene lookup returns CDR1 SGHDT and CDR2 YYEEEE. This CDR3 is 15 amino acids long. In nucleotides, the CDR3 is TGTGCCAGCAGCTTGTCCCTCTCTGGGGCCAACGTCCTGACTTTC. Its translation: CASSLSLSGANVLTF.

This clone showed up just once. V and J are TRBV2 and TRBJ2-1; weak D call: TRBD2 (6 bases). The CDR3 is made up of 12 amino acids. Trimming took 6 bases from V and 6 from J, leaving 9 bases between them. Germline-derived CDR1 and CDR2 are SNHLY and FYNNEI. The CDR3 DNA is TGTGCCAGCAGGGGGGGTGCCAATGAGCAGTTCTTC. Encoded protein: CASRGGANEQFF. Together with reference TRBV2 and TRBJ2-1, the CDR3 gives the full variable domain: EPEVTQTPSHQVTQMGQEVILRCVPISNHLYFYWYRQILGQKVEFLVSFYNNEISEKSEIFDDQFSVERPDGSNFTLKIRSTKLEDSAMYFCASRGGANEQFFGPGTRLTVL.

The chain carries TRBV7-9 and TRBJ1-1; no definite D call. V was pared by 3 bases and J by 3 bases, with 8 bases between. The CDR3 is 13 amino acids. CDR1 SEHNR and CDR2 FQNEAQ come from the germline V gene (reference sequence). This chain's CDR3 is CASSFGRYTEAFF. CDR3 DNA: TGTGCCAGCAGCTTCGGTCGATACACTGAAGCTTTCTTT.

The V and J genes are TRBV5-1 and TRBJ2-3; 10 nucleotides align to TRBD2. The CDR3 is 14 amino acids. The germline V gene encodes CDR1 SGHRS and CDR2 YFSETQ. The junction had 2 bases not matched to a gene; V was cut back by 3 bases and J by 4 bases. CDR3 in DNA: TGCGCCAGCAGCTCACTAGCGGGATCAGATACGCAGTATTTT. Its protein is CASSSLAGSDTQYF.

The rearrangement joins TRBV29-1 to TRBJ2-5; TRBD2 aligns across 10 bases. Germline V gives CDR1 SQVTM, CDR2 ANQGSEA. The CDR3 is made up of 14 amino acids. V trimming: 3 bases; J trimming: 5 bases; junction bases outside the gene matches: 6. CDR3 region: CSVDLAGVGETQYF. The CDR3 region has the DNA TGCAGCGTTGACCTAGCGGGAGTCGGGGAGACCCAGTACTTC.

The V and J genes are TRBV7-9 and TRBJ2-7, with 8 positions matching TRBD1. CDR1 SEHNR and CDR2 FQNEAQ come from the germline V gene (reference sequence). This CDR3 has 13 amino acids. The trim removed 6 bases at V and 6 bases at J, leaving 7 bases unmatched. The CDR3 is CASREQGAPEQYF. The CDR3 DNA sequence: TGTGCCAGCAGAGAGCAGGGGGCGCCCGAGCAGTACTTC.

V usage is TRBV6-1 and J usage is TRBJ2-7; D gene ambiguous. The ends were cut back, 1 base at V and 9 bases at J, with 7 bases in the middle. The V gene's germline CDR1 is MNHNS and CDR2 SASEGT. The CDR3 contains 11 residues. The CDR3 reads CASSEGLGQYF. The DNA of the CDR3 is TGTGCCAGCAGTGAAGGTTTAGGGCAGTACTTC.

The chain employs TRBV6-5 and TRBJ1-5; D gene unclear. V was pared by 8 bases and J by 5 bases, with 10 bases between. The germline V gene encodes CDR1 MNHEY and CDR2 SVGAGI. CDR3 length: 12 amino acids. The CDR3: CASSFGDQPQHF. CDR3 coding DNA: TGTGCCAGCTCCTTTGGGGATCAGCCCCAGCATTTT.

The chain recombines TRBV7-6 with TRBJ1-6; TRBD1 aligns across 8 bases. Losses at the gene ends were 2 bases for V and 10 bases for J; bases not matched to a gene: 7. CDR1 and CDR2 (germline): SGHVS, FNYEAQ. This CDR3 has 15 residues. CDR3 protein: CASSLTDRVKSPLHF. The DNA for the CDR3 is TGTGCCAGCAGCTTAACGGACAGGGTTAAGTCACCCCTCCACTTT. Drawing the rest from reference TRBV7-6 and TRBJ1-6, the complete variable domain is GAGVSQSPRYKVTKRGQDVALRCDPISGHVSLYWYRQALGQGPEFLTYFNYEAQQDKSGLPNDRFSAERPEGSISTLTIQRTEQRDSAMYRCASSLTDRVKSPLHFGNGTRLTVT.

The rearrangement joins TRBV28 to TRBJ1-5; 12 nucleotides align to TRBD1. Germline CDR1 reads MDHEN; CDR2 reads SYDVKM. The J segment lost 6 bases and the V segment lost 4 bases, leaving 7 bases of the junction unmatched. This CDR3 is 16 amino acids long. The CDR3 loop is CASSSPGQGAFQPQHF. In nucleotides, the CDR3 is TGTGCCAGCAGTTCACCGGGACAGGGGGCTTTTCAGCCCCAGCATTTT.

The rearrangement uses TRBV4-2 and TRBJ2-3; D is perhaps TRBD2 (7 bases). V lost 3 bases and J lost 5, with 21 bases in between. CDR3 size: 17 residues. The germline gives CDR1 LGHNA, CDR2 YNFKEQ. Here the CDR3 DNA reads TGTGCCAGCAGCCAGAGTTACGGGGGCCGGGGGGAAGATACGCAGTATTTT. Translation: CASSQSYGGRGEDTQYF.

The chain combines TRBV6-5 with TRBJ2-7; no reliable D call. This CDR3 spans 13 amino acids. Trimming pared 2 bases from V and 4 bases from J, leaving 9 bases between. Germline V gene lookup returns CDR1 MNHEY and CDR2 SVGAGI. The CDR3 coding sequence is TGTGCCAGCAGTTACAAGCTTGGGTACGAGCAGTACTTC. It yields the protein CASSYKLGYEQYF.

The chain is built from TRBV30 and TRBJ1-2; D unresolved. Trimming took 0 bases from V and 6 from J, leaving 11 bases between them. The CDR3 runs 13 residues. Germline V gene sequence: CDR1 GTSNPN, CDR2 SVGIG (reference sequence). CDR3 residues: CAWSVGGGHGYTF. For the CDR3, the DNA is TGTGCCTGGAGTGTAGGCGGCGGTCATGGCTACACCTTC.